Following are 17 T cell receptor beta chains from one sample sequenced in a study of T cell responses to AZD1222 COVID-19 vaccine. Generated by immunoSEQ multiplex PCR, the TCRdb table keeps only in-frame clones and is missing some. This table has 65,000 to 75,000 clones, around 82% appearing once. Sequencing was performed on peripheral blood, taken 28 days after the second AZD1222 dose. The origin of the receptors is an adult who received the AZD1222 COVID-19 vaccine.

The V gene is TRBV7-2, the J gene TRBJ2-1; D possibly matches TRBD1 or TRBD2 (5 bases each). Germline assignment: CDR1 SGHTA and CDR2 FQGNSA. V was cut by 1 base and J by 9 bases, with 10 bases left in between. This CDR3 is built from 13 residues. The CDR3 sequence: CASSLVDGAEQFF. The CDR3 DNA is TGTGCCAGCAGCTTAGTAGACGGGGCTGAGCAGTTCTTC.

The CDR3 protein is CASSENWDAYEQYF. The CDR3 DNA sequence: TGTGCCAGCAGTGAAAACTGGGACGCCTACGAGCAGTACTTC. The chain carries TRBV6-1 and TRBJ2-7; the D gene could be TRBD1 or TRBD2 (5 bases each). Trimming took off 2 bases at V and 2 bases at J, with 10 bases between the two ends. Germline CDR1 reads MNHNS; CDR2 reads SASEGT. The CDR3 is made up of 14 amino acids.

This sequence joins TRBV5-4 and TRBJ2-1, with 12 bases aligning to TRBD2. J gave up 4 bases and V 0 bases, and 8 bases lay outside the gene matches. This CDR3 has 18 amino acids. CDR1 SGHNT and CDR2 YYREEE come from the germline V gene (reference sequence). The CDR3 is CASSLAQTSGRLYNEQFF. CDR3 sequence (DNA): TGTGCCAGCAGCTTGGCGCAGACTAGCGGGAGACTATACAATGAGCAGTTCTTC.

The CDR3 region has the DNA TGTGCCAGCAGTTACGAAAATAGTGGGCACACTGAAGCTTTCTTT. It is translated as CASSYENSGHTEAFF. V is TRBV6-5 and J is TRBJ1-1; D ambiguous. This CDR3 is 15 amino acids long. Germline V gene sequence: CDR1 MNHEY, CDR2 SVGAGI. Trimming took off 2 bases at V and 3 bases at J, with 13 bases between the two ends.

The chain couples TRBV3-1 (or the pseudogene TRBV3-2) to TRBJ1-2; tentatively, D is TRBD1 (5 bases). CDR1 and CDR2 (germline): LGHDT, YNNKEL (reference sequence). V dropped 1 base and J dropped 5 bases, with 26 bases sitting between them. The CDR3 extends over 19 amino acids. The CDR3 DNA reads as TGTGCCAGCAGCCAAGCAAATCCGGCAGGGAGTTCCGTGGAGTATGGCTACACCTTC. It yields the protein CASSQANPAGSSVEYGYTF.

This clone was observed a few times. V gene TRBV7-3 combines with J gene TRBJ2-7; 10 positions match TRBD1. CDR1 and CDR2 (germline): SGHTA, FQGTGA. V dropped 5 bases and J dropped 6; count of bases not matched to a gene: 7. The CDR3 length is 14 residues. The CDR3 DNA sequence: TGTGCCAGCAGCCCACTAGGACAGGGGGGCGAGCAGTACTTC. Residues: CASSPLGQGGEQYF.

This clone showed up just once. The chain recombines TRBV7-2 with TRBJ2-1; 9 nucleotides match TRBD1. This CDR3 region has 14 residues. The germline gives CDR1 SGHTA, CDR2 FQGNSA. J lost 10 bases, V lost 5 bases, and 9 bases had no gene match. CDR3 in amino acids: CASSRRDRALEQFF. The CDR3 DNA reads TGTGCCAGCAGCCGGCGGGACAGGGCGCTGGAGCAGTTCTTC.

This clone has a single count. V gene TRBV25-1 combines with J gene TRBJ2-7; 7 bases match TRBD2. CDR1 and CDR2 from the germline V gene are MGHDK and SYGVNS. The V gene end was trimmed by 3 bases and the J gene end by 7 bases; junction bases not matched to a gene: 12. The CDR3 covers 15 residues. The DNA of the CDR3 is TGTGCCAGCAGTGACCCCGGGACTACTAACAGGGAGCAGTACTTC. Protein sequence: CASSDPGTTNREQYF.

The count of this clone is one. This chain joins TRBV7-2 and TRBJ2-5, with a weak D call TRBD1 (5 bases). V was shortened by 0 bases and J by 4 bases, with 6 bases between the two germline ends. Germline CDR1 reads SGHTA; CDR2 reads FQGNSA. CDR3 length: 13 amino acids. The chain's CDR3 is CASSLAGAETQYF. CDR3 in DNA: TGTGCCAGCAGCTTAGCAGGGGCAGAGACCCAGTACTTC. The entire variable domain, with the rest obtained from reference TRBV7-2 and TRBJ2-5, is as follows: GAGVSQSPSNKVTEKGKDVELRCDPISGHTALYWYRQSLGQGLEFLIYFQGNSAPDKSGLPSDRFSAERTGGSVSTLTIQRTQQEDSAVYLCASSLAGAETQYFGPGTRLLVL.

The CDR3 here is CASNNGKRTGELFF. DNA for the CDR3: TGTGCCAGCAATAACGGGAAACGTACCGGGGAGCTGTTTTTT. The chain employs TRBV5-5 and TRBJ2-2, with D possibly matching TRBD2 (5 bases). CDR1 and CDR2 from the germline V gene are SGHKS and YYEKEE (reference sequence). The CDR3 is made up of 14 amino acids. Deletions cut 6 bases from V and 5 bases from J, with 14 bases between.

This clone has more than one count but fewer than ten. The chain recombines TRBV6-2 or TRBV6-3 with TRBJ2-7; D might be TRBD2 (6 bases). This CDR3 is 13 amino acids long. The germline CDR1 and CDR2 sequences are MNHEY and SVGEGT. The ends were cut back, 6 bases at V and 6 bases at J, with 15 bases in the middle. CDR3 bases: TGTGCCAGCAGCCGGGGACTTCTCGCCGAGCAGTACTTC. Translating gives CASSRGLLAEQYF.

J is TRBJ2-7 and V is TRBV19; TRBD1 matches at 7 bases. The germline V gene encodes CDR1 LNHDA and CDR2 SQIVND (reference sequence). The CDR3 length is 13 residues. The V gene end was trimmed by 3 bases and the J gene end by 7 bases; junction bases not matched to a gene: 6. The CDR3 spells CASSIPDREEQYF. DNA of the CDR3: TGTGCCAGTAGTATCCCCGACAGGGAAGAGCAGTACTTC.

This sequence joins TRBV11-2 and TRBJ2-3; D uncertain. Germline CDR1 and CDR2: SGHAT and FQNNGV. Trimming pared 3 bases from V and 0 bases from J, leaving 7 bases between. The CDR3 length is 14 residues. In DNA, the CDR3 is TGTGCCAGCAGCTTGGGGTTTAGCACAGATACGCAGTATTTT. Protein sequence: CASSLGFSTDTQYF.

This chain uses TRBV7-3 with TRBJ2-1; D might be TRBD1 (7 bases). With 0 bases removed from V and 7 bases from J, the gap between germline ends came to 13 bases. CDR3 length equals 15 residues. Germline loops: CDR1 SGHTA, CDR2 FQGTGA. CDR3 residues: CASSLTGGGGNEQFF. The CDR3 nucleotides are TGTGCCAGCAGCTTAACCGGAGGGGGCGGGAATGAGCAGTTCTTC. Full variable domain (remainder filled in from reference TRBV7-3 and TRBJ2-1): GAGVSQTPSNKVTEKGKYVELRCDPISGHTALYWYRQSLGQGPEFLIYFQGTGAADDSGLPNDRFFAVRPEGSVSTLKIQRTERGDSAVYLCASSLTGGGGNEQFFGPGTRLTVL.

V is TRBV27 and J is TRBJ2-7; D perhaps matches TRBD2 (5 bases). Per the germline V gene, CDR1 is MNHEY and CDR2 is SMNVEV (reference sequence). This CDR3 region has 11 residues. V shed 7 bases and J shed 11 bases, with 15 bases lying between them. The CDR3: CASKTLSAEYF. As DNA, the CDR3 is TGTGCCAGCAAAACTCTGTCAGCGGAGTACTTC.

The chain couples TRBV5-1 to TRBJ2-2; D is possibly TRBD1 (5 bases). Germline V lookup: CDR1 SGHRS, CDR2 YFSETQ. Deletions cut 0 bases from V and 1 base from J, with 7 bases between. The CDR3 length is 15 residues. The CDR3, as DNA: TGCGCCAGCAGCTTGGGGACAAAGAACACCGGGGAGCTGTTTTTT. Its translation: CASSLGTKNTGELFF.

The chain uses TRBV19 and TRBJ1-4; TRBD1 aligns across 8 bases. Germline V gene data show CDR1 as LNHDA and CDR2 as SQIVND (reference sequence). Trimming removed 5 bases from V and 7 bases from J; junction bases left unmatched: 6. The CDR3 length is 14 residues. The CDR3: CASSLQGAGEKLFF. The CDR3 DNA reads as TGTGCCAGTAGTCTTCAGGGGGCGGGTGAAAAACTGTTTTTT.